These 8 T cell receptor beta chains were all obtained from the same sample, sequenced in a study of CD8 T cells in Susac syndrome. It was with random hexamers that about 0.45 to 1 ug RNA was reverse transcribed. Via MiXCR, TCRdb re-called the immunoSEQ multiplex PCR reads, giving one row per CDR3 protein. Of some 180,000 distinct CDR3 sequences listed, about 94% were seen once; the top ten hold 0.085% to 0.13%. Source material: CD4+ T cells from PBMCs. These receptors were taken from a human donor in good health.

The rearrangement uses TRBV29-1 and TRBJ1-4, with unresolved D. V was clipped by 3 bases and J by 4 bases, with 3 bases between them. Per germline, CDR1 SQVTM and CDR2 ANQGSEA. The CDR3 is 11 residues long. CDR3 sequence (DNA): TGCAGCGTTGACGGTAATGAAAAACTGTTTTTT. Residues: CSVDGNEKLFF.

DNA of the CDR3: TGTGCCAGCAGCCACTCGGGGGCGGGAGGGTTGTCCGAGCAGTACTTC. It codes for CASSHSGAGGLSEQYF. This chain links TRBV4-2 with TRBJ2-7; TRBD2 matches at 9 bases. This CDR3 comprises 16 residues. CDR1 and CDR2 (germline): LGHNA, YNFKEQ. Losses at the gene ends were 3 bases for V and 6 bases for J; bases not matched to a gene: 12.

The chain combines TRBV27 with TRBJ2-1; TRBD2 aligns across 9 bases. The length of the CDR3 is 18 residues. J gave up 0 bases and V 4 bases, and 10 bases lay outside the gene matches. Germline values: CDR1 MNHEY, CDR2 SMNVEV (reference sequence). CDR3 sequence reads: CASSSETSGMSSYNEQFF. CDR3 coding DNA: TGTGCCAGCAGTTCCGAGACTAGCGGAATGAGCTCCTACAATGAGCAGTTCTTC.

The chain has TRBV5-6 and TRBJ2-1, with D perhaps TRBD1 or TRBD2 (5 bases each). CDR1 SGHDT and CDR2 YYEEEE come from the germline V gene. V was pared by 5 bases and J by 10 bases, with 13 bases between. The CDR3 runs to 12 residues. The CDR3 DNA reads TGTGCCAGCAGTCAGGGACGCGAGGAGCAGTTCTTC. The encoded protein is CASSQGREEQFF.

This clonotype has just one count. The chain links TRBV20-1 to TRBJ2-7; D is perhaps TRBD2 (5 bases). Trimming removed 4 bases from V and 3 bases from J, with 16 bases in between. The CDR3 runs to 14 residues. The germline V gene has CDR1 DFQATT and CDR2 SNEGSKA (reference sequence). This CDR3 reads CSAKWRTAGYEQYF. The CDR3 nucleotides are TGCAGTGCTAAGTGGAGGACCGCGGGCTACGAGCAGTACTTC.

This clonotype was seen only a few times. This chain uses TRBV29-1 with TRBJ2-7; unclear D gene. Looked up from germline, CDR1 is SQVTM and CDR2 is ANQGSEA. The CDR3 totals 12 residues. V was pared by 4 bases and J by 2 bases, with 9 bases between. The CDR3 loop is CSVGRTTYEQYF. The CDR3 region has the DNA TGCAGCGTTGGCAGGACCACCTACGAGCAGTACTTC.

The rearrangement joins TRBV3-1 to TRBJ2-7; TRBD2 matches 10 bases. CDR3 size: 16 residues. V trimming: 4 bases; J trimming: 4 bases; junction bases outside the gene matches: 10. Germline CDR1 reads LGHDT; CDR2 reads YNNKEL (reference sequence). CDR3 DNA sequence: TGTGCCAGCAGCCTTGGTAACCCTAGCGGGAGTTACGAGCAGTACTTC. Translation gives CASSLGNPSGSYEQYF.

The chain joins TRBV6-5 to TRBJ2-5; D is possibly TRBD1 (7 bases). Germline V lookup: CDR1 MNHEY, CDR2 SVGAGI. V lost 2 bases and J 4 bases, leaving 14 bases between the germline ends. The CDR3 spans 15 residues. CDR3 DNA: TGTGCCAGCAGTTACCGGGCAGGGGGAGGAGAGACCCAGTACTTC. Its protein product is CASSYRAGGGETQYF.